Described below is a single T cell receptor beta chain sequence and its context. Its antigen is unknown. This CDR3 contains 15 residues. V lost 6 bases and J lost 6; bases outside the gene matches: 12. Per germline, CDR1 MNHNY and CDR2 SVGAGI (reference sequence). TCRdb fed the reads into MiXCR, producing one record per CDR3 protein. The table lists about half a million distinct CDR3 sequences, roughly a third of them singletons. This sample is part of a study of T cell repertoires in cytomegalovirus infection. Sequenced material: cultured PBMCs, taken from culture after CMV antigen stimulation. This receptor was taken from a human donor in good health (CMV status not recorded). Some clones in this sample may be carry-over from other donors' samples. The chain recombines TRBV6-6 with TRBJ2-3, with 7 bases lining up with TRBD1. This CDR3 reads CASRPGTAFWDTQYF. The DNA for the CDR3 is TGTGCCAGCAGGCCCGGGACAGCTTTCTGGGATACGCAGTATTTT.